This T cell receptor (beta chain) was identified in a study of shared clonotypes between healthy human individuals. This was a deep-level run. Unsorted PBMC DNA was run through sequencing on ten immunoSEQ deep assay plates. Per the study methods: Because ImmunoSEQ provided only junction sequences with no quality scores, the filtering differed. Assay used: immunoSEQ multiplex PCR; TCRdb lists only in-frame clones, some missing. That table supplies the V and J calls and clone size; D and trimming were determined from the DNA. The sample holds 520,000 or so clones, approximately 79% seen once. This CDR3 contains 14 residues. The V and J ends lost 3 bases and 2 bases respectively, with 9 bases between them. Germline loops: CDR1 SGHRS, CDR2 YFSETQ.

The chain uses TRBV5-1 and TRBJ2-4; D might be TRBD2 (5 bases). This TCR came from a woman in her thirties or forties in good health. Some clones in this sample may be carry-over from other donors' samples. Sequencing was carried out using PBMCs. CDR3 sequence (DNA): TGCGCCAGCAGCTCAGAGGGTCCCAAAAACATTCAGTACTTC. It codes for CASSSEGPKNIQYF.